A few counts support the clone carrying this TCR beta chain. Its antigen is unknown. Germline CDR1 SEHNR, CDR2 FQNEAQ (reference sequence). With V trimmed by 5 bases and J by 11 bases, 10 bases remained unmatched. This CDR3 has 13 residues. After constant-region reverse-primer amplification, full-length variable regions underwent semi-nested PCR with Nested Universal Primer A. A single record per CDR3 protein comes from TCRdb applying MiXCR to the 5' RACE reads. The repertoire holds about 9,200 distinct CDR3 sequences, with around 50% as singletons. Broader study findings: Tumor Tregs overlapped most with tumor, then blood, naive CD4+ cells. Whole repertoires were not studied in the larger cohort, only one V-J beta rearrangement. The TCR gene usage of tumor memory CD4+ T cells clustered together with blood and lymph node memory CD4+ cells and with lymph node naive CD4+ cells.

Tregs were sorted as CD4+CD25+CD127-/low cells. Sequenced material: Tregs sorted from a lymph node. The receptor comes from a female donor with breast cancer. The chain uses TRBV7-9 and TRBJ1-1; 8 nucleotides line up with TRBD1. The CDR3 reads CASSLTTGGQAFF. The CDR3 nucleotides are TGTGCCAGCAGCCTTACCACAGGGGGGCAGGCTTTCTTT.